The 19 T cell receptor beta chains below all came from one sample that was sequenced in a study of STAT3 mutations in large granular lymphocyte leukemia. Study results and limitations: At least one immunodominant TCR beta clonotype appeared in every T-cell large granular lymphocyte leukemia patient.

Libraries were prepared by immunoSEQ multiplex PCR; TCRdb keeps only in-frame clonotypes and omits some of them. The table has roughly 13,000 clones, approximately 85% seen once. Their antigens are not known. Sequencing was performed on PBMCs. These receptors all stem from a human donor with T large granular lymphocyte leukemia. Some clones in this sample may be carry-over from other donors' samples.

The CDR3 sequence is CASSLEADTQYF. Written as DNA, the CDR3 is TGTGCCAGCAGCCTGGAGGCAGATACGCAGTATTTT. The chain links TRBV5-6 to TRBJ2-3, with D perhaps TRBD2 (5 bases). This CDR3 spans 12 amino acids. V was shortened by 4 bases and J by 4 bases, with 7 bases between the two germline ends. CDR1 is SGHDT and CDR2 is YYEEEE in the germline V gene.

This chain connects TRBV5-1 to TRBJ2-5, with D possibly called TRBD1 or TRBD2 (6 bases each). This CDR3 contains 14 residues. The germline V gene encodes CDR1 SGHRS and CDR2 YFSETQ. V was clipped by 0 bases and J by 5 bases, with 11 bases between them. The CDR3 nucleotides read TGCGCCAGCAGCTTGGAGGGGGGCAAGGAGACCCAGTACTTC. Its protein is CASSLEGGKETQYF.

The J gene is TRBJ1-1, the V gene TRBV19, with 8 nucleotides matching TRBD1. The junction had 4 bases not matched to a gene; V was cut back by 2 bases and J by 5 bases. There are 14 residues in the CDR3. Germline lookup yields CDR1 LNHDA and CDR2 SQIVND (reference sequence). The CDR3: CASSITGGGTEAFF. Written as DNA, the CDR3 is TGTGCCAGTAGTATAACAGGGGGTGGAACTGAAGCTTTCTTT.

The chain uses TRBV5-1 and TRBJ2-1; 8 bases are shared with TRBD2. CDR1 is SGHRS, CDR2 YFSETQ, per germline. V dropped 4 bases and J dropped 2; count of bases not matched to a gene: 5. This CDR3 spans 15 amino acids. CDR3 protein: CASSQAGAAYNEQFF. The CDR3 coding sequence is TGCGCCAGCAGCCAAGCGGGAGCGGCCTACAATGAGCAGTTCTTC.

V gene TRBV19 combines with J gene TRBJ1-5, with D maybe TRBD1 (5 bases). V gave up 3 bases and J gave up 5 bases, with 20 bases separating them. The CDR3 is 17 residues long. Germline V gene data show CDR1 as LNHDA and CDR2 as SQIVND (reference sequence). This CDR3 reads CASSMGHSDTWDQPQHF. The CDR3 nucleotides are TGTGCCAGTAGTATGGGCCATTCGGACACTTGGGATCAGCCCCAGCATTTT.

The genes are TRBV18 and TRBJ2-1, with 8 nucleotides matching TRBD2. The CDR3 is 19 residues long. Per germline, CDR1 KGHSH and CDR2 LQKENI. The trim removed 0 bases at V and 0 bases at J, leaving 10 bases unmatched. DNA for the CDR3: TGTGCCAGCTCACCACCACTTCTCGGGAGGGAGAGCTCCTACAATGAGCAGTTCTTC. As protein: CASSPPLLGRESSYNEQFF.

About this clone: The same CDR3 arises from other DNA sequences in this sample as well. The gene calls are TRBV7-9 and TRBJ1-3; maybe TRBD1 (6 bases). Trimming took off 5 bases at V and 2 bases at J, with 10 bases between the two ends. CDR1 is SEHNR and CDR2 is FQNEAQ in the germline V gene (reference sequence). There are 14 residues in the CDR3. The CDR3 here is CASSSSGAGNTIYF. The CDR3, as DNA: TGTGCCAGCAGCAGCTCAGGGGCTGGAAACACCATATATTTT.

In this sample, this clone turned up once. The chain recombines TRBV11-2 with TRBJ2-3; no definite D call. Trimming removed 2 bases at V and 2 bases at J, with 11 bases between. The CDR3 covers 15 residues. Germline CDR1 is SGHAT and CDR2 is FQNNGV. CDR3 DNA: TGTGCCAGCAGCTTATATGAGGTAGCCACAGATACGCAGTATTTT. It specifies CASSLYEVATDTQYF.

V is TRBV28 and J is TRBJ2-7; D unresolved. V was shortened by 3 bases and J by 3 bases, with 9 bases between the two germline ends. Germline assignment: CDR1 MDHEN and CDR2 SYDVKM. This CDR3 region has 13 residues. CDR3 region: CASSLSRSYEQYF. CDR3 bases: TGTGCCAGCAGTTTGAGTAGGAGCTACGAGCAGTACTTC.

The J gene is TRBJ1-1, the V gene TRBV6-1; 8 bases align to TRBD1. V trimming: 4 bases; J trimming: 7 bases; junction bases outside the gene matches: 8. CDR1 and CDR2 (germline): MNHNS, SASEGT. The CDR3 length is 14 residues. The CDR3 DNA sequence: TGTGCCAGCAGTGGACGGGACAGGCTAGGTGAAGCTTTCTTT. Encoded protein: CASSGRDRLGEAFF.

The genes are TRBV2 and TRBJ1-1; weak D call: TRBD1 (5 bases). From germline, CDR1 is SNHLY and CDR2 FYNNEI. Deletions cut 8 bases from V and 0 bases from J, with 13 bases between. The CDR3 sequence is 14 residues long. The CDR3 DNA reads TGTGCCAGCCGGGGGGTCAGGGTGAACACTGAAGCTTTCTTT. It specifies CASRGVRVNTEAFF. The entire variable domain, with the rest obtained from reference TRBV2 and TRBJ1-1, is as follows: EPEVTQTPSHQVTQMGQEVILRCVPISNHLYFYWYRQILGQKVEFLVSFYNNEISEKSEIFDDQFSVERPDGSNFTLKIRSTKLEDSAMYFCASRGVRVNTEAFFGQGTRLTVV.

The CDR3 bases are TGTGCCAGCAGCTTAGATCTAACGAGACAGGCGATAAATGAAAAACTGTTTTTT. Translation gives CASSLDLTRQAINEKLFF. V gene TRBV7-6 combines with J gene TRBJ1-4, with D perhaps TRBD1 (6 bases). The CDR3 sequence is 18 residues long. Trimming took off 1 base at V and 5 bases at J, with 20 bases between the two ends. Germline CDR1 and CDR2: SGHVS and FNYEAQ.

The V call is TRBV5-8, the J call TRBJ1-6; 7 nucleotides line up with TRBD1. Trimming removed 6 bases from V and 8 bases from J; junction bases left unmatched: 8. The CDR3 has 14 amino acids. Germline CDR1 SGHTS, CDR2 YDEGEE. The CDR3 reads CASNPGQSDSPLHF. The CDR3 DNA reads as TGTGCCAGCAACCCGGGACAGTCAGATTCACCCCTCCACTTT.

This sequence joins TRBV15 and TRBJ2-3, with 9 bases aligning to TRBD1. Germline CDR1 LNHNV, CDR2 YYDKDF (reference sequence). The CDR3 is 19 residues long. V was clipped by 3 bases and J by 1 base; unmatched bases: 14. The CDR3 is CATSSPPGQGTFRTDTQYF. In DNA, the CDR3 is TGTGCCACCAGCAGCCCCCCGGGACAGGGCACCTTCCGCACAGATACGCAGTATTTT.

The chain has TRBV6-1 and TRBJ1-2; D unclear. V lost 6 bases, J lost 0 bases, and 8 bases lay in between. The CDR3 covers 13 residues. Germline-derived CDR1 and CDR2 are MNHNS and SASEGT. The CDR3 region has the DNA TGTGCCAGCAGCCTCCAAGCTAACTATGGCTACACCTTC. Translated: CASSLQANYGYTF.

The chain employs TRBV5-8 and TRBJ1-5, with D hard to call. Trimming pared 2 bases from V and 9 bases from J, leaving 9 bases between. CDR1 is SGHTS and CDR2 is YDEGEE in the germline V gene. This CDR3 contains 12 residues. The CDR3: CASSFRERPQHF. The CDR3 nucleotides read TGTGCCAGCAGCTTTAGAGAACGGCCCCAGCATTTT.

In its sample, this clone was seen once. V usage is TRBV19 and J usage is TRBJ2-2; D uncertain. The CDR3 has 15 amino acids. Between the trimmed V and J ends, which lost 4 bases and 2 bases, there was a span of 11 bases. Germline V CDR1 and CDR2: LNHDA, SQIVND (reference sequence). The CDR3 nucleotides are TGTGCCAGTAGTACAGCCGTTGGTAACACCGGGGAGCTGTTTTTT. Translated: CASSTAVGNTGELFF.

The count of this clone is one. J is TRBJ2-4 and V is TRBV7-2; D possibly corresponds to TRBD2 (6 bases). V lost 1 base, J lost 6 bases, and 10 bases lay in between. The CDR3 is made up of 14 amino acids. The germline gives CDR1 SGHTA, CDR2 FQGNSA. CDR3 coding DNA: TGTGCCAGCAGCTTAGTCCCGGAGGGAAACATTCAGTACTTC. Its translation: CASSLVPEGNIQYF.

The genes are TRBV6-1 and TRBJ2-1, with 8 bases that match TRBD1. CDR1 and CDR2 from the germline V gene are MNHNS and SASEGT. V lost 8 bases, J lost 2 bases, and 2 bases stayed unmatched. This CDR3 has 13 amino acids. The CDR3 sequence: CASAGGPYNEQFF. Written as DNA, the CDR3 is TGTGCCAGCGCAGGGGGCCCCTACAATGAGCAGTTCTTC.